Each of the 27 T cell receptor beta chains below was sequenced from the same sample in a study of cytomegalovirus exposure and HLA in healthy donors. In the PCR, 60 Vbeta and 13 Jbeta primers were used. Profiled with immunoSEQ multiplex PCR; TCRdb holds only in-frame clones, not every one. The sample shows some 220,000 clones, roughly 79% of them seen only once. The sequencing sample was made of PBMCs. These receptors were taken from a woman between 35 and 50 years old in good health and CMV-seronegative.

The chain couples TRBV15 to TRBJ1-2; D gene uncertain. The CDR3 consists of 16 residues. Germline values: CDR1 LNHNV, CDR2 YYDKDF (reference sequence). Trimming took off 0 bases at V and 2 bases at J, with 13 bases between the two ends. CDR3 nucleotide sequence: TGTGCCACCAGCAGAGATCGGGTGGGAGGGAACTATGGCTACACCTTC. Its protein product is CATSRDRVGGNYGYTF.

V and J are TRBV5-1 and TRBJ2-1; the match to TRBD2 covers 10 bases. J was trimmed by 9 bases and V by 4 bases; bases with no gene match: 13. This CDR3 has 16 residues. Germline CDR1 is SGHRS and CDR2 is YFSETQ. CDR3 in amino acids: CASSPLIAGGRGEQFF. The CDR3 DNA reads as TGCGCCAGCAGCCCCCTCATAGCGGGGGGAAGGGGTGAGCAGTTCTTC.

The chain links TRBV6-5 to TRBJ2-7; maybe TRBD1 (7 bases). The CDR3 is 15 amino acids. V was pared by 7 bases and J by 5 bases, with 21 bases between. Per the germline V gene, CDR1 is MNHEY and CDR2 is SVGAGI. The CDR3 here is CASTKRRGPRDEQYF. CDR3 nucleotides: TGTGCCAGCACCAAACGGAGGGGGCCGAGGGACGAGCAGTACTTC.

V and J are TRBV6-1 and TRBJ1-6; D ambiguous. Per germline, CDR1 MNHNS and CDR2 SASEGT. The V gene lost 8 bases and the J gene lost 7 bases, with 9 bases spanning the gap. The CDR3 spans 12 residues. The DNA for the CDR3 is TGTGCCAGCGGTAGAGGGAATTCACCCCTCCACTTT. The encoded protein is CASGRGNSPLHF.

The chain carries TRBV19 and TRBJ1-4; 7 bases are a match to TRBD1. The V gene's germline CDR1 is LNHDA and CDR2 SQIVND (reference sequence). Trimming cost V 6 bases and J 7 bases; bases outside gene matches: 8. This CDR3 is built from 14 residues. The CDR3 here is CASSDRALTEKLFF. CDR3 nucleotide sequence: TGTGCCAGTAGCGACAGGGCTTTAACTGAAAAACTGTTTTTT. Full variable domain (remainder filled in from reference TRBV19 and TRBJ1-4): DGGITQSPKYLFRKEGQNVTLSCEQNLNHDAMYWYRQDPGQGLRLIYYSQIVNDFQKGDIAEGYSVSREKKESFPLTVTSAQKNPTAFYLCASSDRALTEKLFFGSGTQLSVL.

This clone has a single count. The V and J genes are TRBV11-2 and TRBJ2-7, with a possible D match to TRBD1 (6 bases). Germline V gives CDR1 SGHAT, CDR2 FQNNGV. The CDR3 is 15 amino acids. Trimming removed 5 bases at V and 3 bases at J, with 17 bases between. CDR3 region: CASSAIGGGLYEQYF. The CDR3, as DNA: TGTGCCAGCAGCGCGATAGGGGGTGGGCTCTACGAGCAGTACTTC.

J is TRBJ2-1 and V is TRBV27, with 11 bases aligning to TRBD2. The CDR3 spans 16 residues. CDR1 and CDR2 from the germline V gene are MNHEY and SMNVEV (reference sequence). Losses at the gene ends were 5 bases for V and 7 bases for J; bases not matched to a gene: 10. CDR3: CASSPYLAGGLNEQFF. The CDR3 region has the DNA TGTGCCAGCAGTCCCTACCTAGCGGGGGGTTTGAATGAGCAGTTCTTC.

Ten or more counts support this clone. V is TRBV7-9 and J is TRBJ1-4, with no clear D. Germline CDR1 SEHNR, CDR2 FQNEAQ (reference sequence). There are 12 residues in the CDR3. Trimming took 4 bases from V and 10 from J, leaving 10 bases between them. The CDR3 DNA follows: TGTGCCAGCAGCTCAACTAGCGGAAAACTGTTTTTT. Its protein is CASSSTSGKLFF.

This clone was counted a single time. This rearrangement joins TRBV5-1 to TRBJ2-1, with 7 positions matching TRBD2. CDR1 and CDR2 (germline): SGHRS, YFSETQ. CDR3 length: 14 amino acids. The ends lost 4 bases at V and 0 bases at J; junction bases unmatched: 1. Here the CDR3 DNA reads TGCGCCAGCAGCGGGGGGGGCTCCTACAATGAGCAGTTCTTC. Its translation: CASSGGGSYNEQFF.

In this sample, this clone turned up once. V and J are TRBV30 and TRBJ1-6; 7 bases map to TRBD1. Germline V gene lookup returns CDR1 GTSNPN and CDR2 SVGIG (reference sequence). The J segment lost 2 bases and the V segment lost 3 bases, leaving 7 bases of the junction unmatched. The CDR3 is 16 amino acids. The CDR3 protein is CAWSKGAVAYNSPLHF. The CDR3, as DNA: TGTGCCTGGAGCAAGGGGGCCGTCGCCTATAATTCACCCCTCCACTTT.

The chain links TRBV30 to TRBJ2-5, with 8 bases lining up with TRBD2. Per the germline V gene, CDR1 is GTSNPN and CDR2 is SVGIG (reference sequence). The CDR3 spans 15 residues. The V segment lost 4 bases and the J segment 3 bases; nucleotides outside the gene matches: 10. This CDR3 is CAWNRGGRLEETQYF. The CDR3 DNA is TGTGCCTGGAACCGGGGGGGCCGACTAGAAGAGACCCAGTACTTC.

CDR3 amino acids: CASSLRGQGTNEKLFF. In DNA form, the CDR3 reads TGCGCCAGCAGCTTGAGGGGACAGGGAACTAATGAAAAACTGTTTTTT. The chain carries TRBV5-1 and TRBJ1-4; 9 bases fit TRBD1. This CDR3 has 16 amino acids. J gave up 1 base and V 1 base, and 2 bases lay outside the gene matches. Germline values: CDR1 SGHRS, CDR2 YFSETQ.

The chain uses TRBV11-2 and TRBJ1-4; D uncertain. Germline loops: CDR1 SGHAT, CDR2 FQNNGV. With 5 bases removed from V and 6 bases from J, the gap between germline ends came to 10 bases. The CDR3 totals 13 residues. The CDR3 DNA reads TGTGCCAGCAGCCCAAGGACTTATGAAAAACTGTTTTTT. The encoded protein is CASSPRTYEKLFF. Using reference TRBV11-2 and TRBJ1-4 for the parts outside the CDR3, the full variable domain is EAGVAQSPRYKIIEKRQSVAFWCNPISGHATLYWYQQILGQGPKLLIQFQNNGVVDDSQLPKDRFSAERLKGVDSTLKIQPAKLEDSAVYLCASSPRTYEKLFFGSGTQLSVL.

The sample holds one count of this clone. This chain joins TRBV11-2 and TRBJ2-2; 7 nucleotides agree with TRBD1. CDR3 length: 15 residues. CDR1 SGHAT and CDR2 FQNNGV come from the germline V gene. The trim removed 5 bases at V and 1 base at J, leaving 4 bases unmatched. The CDR3 region has the DNA TGTGCCAGCAGCCTCTGGACAGGGAACACCGGGGAGCTGTTTTTT. Amino acid sequence: CASSLWTGNTGELFF.

The sample holds a few counts of this clone. The chain employs TRBV6-5 and TRBJ1-1; tentative D call: TRBD1 (6 bases). The CDR3 consists of 14 residues. Germline CDR1 is MNHEY and CDR2 is SVGAGI. V lost 11 bases and J lost 1, with 17 bases in between. CDR3 loop: CACPRGGTNTEAFF. The CDR3 nucleotides read TGTGCCTGTCCGAGGGGGGGGACGAACACTGAAGCTTTCTTT.

This clone was counted once. The chain recombines TRBV30 with TRBJ1-5; maybe TRBD1 (5 bases). V was shortened by 3 bases and J by 9 bases, with 15 bases between the two germline ends. The CDR3 spans 13 residues. Germline V gene sequence: CDR1 GTSNPN, CDR2 SVGIG (reference sequence). The CDR3: CAWRGGGSGPQHF. The DNA for the CDR3 is TGTGCCTGGAGGGGCGGGGGGTCAGGGCCCCAGCATTTT.

The chain has TRBV9 and TRBJ2-1; TRBD2 matches at 7 bases. Per germline, CDR1 SGDLS and CDR2 YYNGEE. V lost 1 base, J lost 5 bases, and 9 bases stayed unmatched. The CDR3 runs 16 residues. In DNA, the CDR3 is TGTGCCAGCAGCGTACAACTCGGGACTATCGACAATGAGCAGTTCTTC. Its translation is CASSVQLGTIDNEQFF.

V and J are TRBV5-4 and TRBJ1-2; 9 bases agree with TRBD1. The germline V gene encodes CDR1 SGHNT and CDR2 YYREEE (reference sequence). Trimming took 6 bases from V and 7 from J; bases not matched to a gene: 13. The CDR3 totals 15 residues. The CDR3 DNA follows: TGTGCCAGCAATATACCGGGACAGGGAATGGGTGGCTACACCTTC. This sequence encodes CASNIPGQGMGGYTF. The full variable domain, its missing parts supplied by reference TRBV5-4 and TRBJ1-2, is ETGVTQSPTHLIKTRGQQVTLRCSSQSGHNTVSWYQQALGQGPQFIFQYYREEENGRGNFPPRFSGLQFPNYSSELNVNALELDDSALYLCASNIPGQGMGGYTFGSGTRLTVV.

The V gene is TRBV7-9, the J gene TRBJ2-5; TRBD2 agrees at 10 bases. Germline V gene lookup returns CDR1 SEHNR and CDR2 FQNEAQ (reference sequence). The V segment lost 2 bases and the J segment 1 base; nucleotides outside the gene matches: 4. The CDR3 is made up of 16 amino acids. This chain's CDR3 is CASSLFSGGLQETQYF. The CDR3 region has the DNA TGTGCCAGCAGCTTATTTAGCGGGGGGCTCCAAGAGACCCAGTACTTC.

This clone was detected only a few times. The gene calls are TRBV9 and TRBJ1-2; tentatively, D is TRBD1 (5 bases). The CDR3 is made up of 15 amino acids. Trimming stripped 2 bases from V and 0 bases from J, with 11 bases between. Germline V lookup: CDR1 SGDLS, CDR2 YYNGEE. The CDR3 sequence: CASSVEGNSNYGYTF. The DNA for the CDR3 is TGTGCCAGCAGCGTGGAGGGGAACTCTAACTATGGCTACACCTTC. The variable domain in full, completed from reference TRBV9 and TRBJ1-2, reads DSGVTQTPKHLITATGQRVTLRCSPRSGDLSVYWYQQSLDQGLQFLIQYYNGEERAKGNILERFSAQQFPDLHSELNLSSLELGDSALYFCASSVEGNSNYGYTFGSGTRLTVV.

The chain couples TRBV11-2 to TRBJ1-2; a weak D match, TRBD1 (5 bases). CDR1 SGHAT and CDR2 FQNNGV come from the germline V gene. V dropped 4 bases and J dropped 3 bases, with 18 bases sitting between them. The CDR3 runs to 16 residues. Written as DNA, the CDR3 is TGTGCCAGCAGCTCCTCCTTCCAGGGCGGATACTATGGCTACACCTTC. This codes for CASSSSFQGGYYGYTF.

In nucleotides, the CDR3 is TGTGCCAGCAGCAAAAACCGGGACAGGGTACGCCCTTGGGAGACCCAGTACTTC. Residues: CASSKNRDRVRPWETQYF. This chain links TRBV7-2 with TRBJ2-5, with 9 bases identical to TRBD1. CDR3 length equals 18 residues. The junction had 18 bases not matched to a gene; V was cut back by 5 bases and J by 5 bases. Germline lookup yields CDR1 SGHTA and CDR2 FQGNSA.

The chain couples TRBV18 to TRBJ1-2; D is ambiguous. The CDR3 is 15 residues long. Trimming removed 3 bases from V and 8 bases from J, with 19 bases in between. Germline V lookup: CDR1 KGHSH, CDR2 LQKENI. The chain's CDR3 is CASSPARGGFDGYTF. DNA of the CDR3: TGTGCCAGCTCACCGGCCCGGGGAGGGTTCGACGGCTACACCTTC.

This clone showed up just a few times. The chain employs TRBV2 and TRBJ1-1; D is uncertain. Germline values: CDR1 SNHLY, CDR2 FYNNEI. This CDR3 has 13 residues. With 1 base removed from V and 4 bases from J, the gap between germline ends came to 7 bases. The CDR3 DNA reads TGTGCCAGCAGTGAAGGGGAGGGCACTGAAGCTTTCTTT. Encoded protein: CASSEGEGTEAFF.

V gene TRBV28 combines with J gene TRBJ2-5; TRBD1 aligns across 10 bases. The V segment lost 6 bases and the J segment 5 bases; nucleotides outside the gene matches: 12. Germline V gives CDR1 MDHEN, CDR2 SYDVKM. The CDR3 loop spans 16 amino acids. CDR3 nucleotide sequence: TGTGCCAGCAGCCTTGAGGGACAGGGGTACGAGGAGACCCAGTACTTC. This gives the protein CASSLEGQGYEETQYF.

The rearrangement uses TRBV6-1 and TRBJ2-2; 9 bases are a match to TRBD2. Germline V gene sequence: CDR1 MNHNS, CDR2 SASEGT. Trimming took 2 bases from V and 5 from J; bases not matched to a gene: 9. The CDR3 length is 17 residues. CDR3: CASSEFIAGELTGELFF. As DNA, the CDR3 is TGTGCCAGCAGTGAATTCATAGCGGGAGAACTAACCGGGGAGCTGTTTTTT.

This sequence joins TRBV15 and TRBJ1-5, with 7 positions matching TRBD1. The germline CDR1 and CDR2 sequences are LNHNV and YYDKDF (reference sequence). The CDR3 runs to 15 residues. V was pared by 3 bases and J by 3 bases, with 5 bases of the junction left unmatched. The CDR3 spells CATSRLTGNNQPQHF. The CDR3 DNA is TGTGCCACCAGCAGGCTGACAGGGAACAATCAGCCCCAGCATTTT. Full variable domain (rest looked up from reference TRBV15 and TRBJ1-5): DAMVIQNPRYQVTQFGKPVTLSCSQTLNHNVMYWYQQKSSQAPKLLFHYYDKDFNNEADTPDNFQSRRPNTSFCFLDIRSPGLGDTAMYLCATSRLTGNNQPQHFGDGTRLSIL.